This record covers a single T cell receptor (beta chain). Recruitment covered about two dozen US areas and drew participants whose ages spanned about 18 to 100 years. Donors were grouped by their self-reported clinical history. This specimen belongs to a study of blood T cell repertoires in COVID-19. On the study more broadly: Acute-phase and convalescent COVID-19 samples originated in the United States, Italy and Spain.

Original data processing: Amplification of reference gene primers was used by the study to estimate nucleated cell counts. Only in-frame clones appear in the TCRdb table, and some are missing; sequencing was by immunoSEQ multiplex PCR. V and J calls and clone size are those listed in that table; D and trimming were worked out from the DNA. The data contain around 280,000 clones, almost 90% of them singletons. CDR1 and CDR2 from the germline V gene are MDHEN and SYDVKM. Trimming shortened V by 3 bases and J by 6 bases, and 27 bases separated the two germline ends. The CDR3 loop spans 18 amino acids. Sample: PBMCs or T cells enriched from blood (not recorded which). This receptor was identified in a woman under 30 with acute COVID-19. The chain links TRBV28 to TRBJ2-7, with a possible D match to TRBD1 (6 bases). CDR3 protein: CASSLETGFGPLFPEQYF. The CDR3 DNA sequence: TGTGCCAGCAGTTTGGAGACAGGCTTTGGTCCTCTTTTTCCCGAGCAGTACTTC. The complete variable domain, with remaining parts taken from reference TRBV28 and TRBJ2-7, reads DVKVTQSSRYLVKRTGEKVFLECVQDMDHENMFWYRQDPGLGLRLIYFSYDVKMKEKGDIPEGYSVSREKKERFSLILESASTNQTSMYLCASSLETGFGPLFPEQYFGPGTRLTVT.